Following are 8 T cell receptor beta chains from one sample sequenced in a study of PD-1 blockade in mismatch repair-deficient tumors. Measured with immunoSEQ multiplex PCR; TCRdb has only the in-frame clones, and not every one. The table has about 84,000 clones, 65% to 85% seen once. The sequencing used peripheral blood, collected 12 weeks after starting pembrolizumab. The receptors come from an adult with mismatch repair-deficient cancer.

The chain recombines TRBV6-5 with TRBJ2-7; D might be TRBD1 or TRBD2, each matching 5 bases. Germline CDR1 MNHEY, CDR2 SVGAGI. This CDR3 contains 14 residues. Trimming took 1 base from V and 3 from J, leaving 10 bases between them. The CDR3 DNA follows: TGTGCCAGCAGTTACTGGGACGGATACTACGAGCAGTACTTC. This encodes CASSYWDGYYEQYF.

This chain joins TRBV6-1 and TRBJ2-1; 8 bases map to TRBD2. The germline V gene has CDR1 MNHNS and CDR2 SASEGT. The J segment lost 0 bases and the V segment lost 2 bases, leaving 9 bases of the junction unmatched. CDR3 length: 18 amino acids. Here the CDR3 reads CASSERTSTTSSYNEQFF. The DNA for the CDR3 is TGTGCCAGCAGTGAACGGACTAGCACCACGAGCTCCTACAATGAGCAGTTCTTC.

The V call is TRBV10-2, the J call TRBJ1-5; D is undetermined. Germline CDR1 reads WSHSY; CDR2 reads SAAADI. The CDR3 is 14 residues long. Trimming stripped 7 bases from V and 3 bases from J, with 13 bases between. The CDR3 loop is CASTQWSVNQPQHF. As DNA, the CDR3 is TGCGCCAGCACCCAATGGTCGGTCAATCAGCCCCAGCATTTT.

The CDR3 loop reads CATRTGRDGYTF. The CDR3 DNA is TGTGCCACACGGACAGGGAGAGATGGCTACACCTTC. The chain recombines TRBV10-3 with TRBJ1-2; 8 bases agree with TRBD1. The V gene end was trimmed by 10 bases and the J gene end by 6 bases; junction bases not matched to a gene: 7. In germline, CDR1 is ENHRY, CDR2 SYGVKD. The CDR3 runs 12 residues.

The V call is TRBV4-1, the J call TRBJ2-2; 7 bases fit TRBD2. Per germline, CDR1 MGHRA and CDR2 YSYEKL. V gave up 4 bases and J gave up 8 bases; unmatched junction bases: 19. The CDR3 covers 18 residues. The CDR3 is CASSLRLTSAAFKGELFF. The CDR3 nucleotides are TGCGCCAGCAGCCTAAGACTAACTAGCGCAGCCTTTAAGGGGGAGCTGTTTTTT.

V usage is TRBV4-1 and J usage is TRBJ1-2, with 7 positions matching TRBD1. CDR1 is MGHRA and CDR2 is YSYEKL in the germline V gene. Trimming took 4 bases from V and 3 from J; bases not matched to a gene: 2. The length of the CDR3 is 13 residues. The CDR3 region is CASSPGQDYGYTF. The CDR3 DNA reads TGCGCCAGCAGCCCCGGACAGGACTATGGCTACACCTTC.

This sequence joins TRBV7-2 and TRBJ2-7, with 10 nucleotides matching TRBD1. V was clipped by 5 bases and J by 0 bases; unmatched bases: 4. The CDR3 spans 15 residues. The germline V gene encodes CDR1 SGHTA and CDR2 FQGNSA. The CDR3 sequence: CASSRDRGSSYEQYF. The CDR3 DNA sequence: TGTGCCAGCAGCCGGGACAGGGGAAGCTCCTACGAGCAGTACTTC.

This chain joins TRBV29-1 and TRBJ2-1; TRBD2 matches at 9 bases. V was pared by 4 bases and J by 9 bases, with 10 bases of the junction left unmatched. The CDR3 runs 14 residues. CDR1 and CDR2 (germline): SQVTM, ANQGSEA. The CDR3 region has the DNA TGCAGCGTTGTAGGGCGGGAGGGCCATGGTGAGCAGTTCTTC. Protein product: CSVVGREGHGEQFF.